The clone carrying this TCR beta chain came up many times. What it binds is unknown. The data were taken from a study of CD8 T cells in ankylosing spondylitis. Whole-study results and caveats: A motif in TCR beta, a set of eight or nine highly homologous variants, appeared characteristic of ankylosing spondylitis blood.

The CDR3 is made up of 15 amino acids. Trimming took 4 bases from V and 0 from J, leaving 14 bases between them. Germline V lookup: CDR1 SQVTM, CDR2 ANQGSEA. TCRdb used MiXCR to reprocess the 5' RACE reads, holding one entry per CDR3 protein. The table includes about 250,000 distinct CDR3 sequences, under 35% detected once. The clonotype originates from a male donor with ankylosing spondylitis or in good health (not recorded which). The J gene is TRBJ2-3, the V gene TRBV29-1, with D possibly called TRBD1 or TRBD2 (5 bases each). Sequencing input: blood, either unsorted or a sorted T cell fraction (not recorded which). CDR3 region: CSVVALGGSTDTQYF. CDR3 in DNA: TGCAGCGTTGTGGCGCTTGGGGGTAGCACAGATACGCAGTATTTT.